This TCR beta chain was documented in a study of beta chain features in type 1 diabetes. Study-level points and caveats: Any PCR bias toward short templates would affect both groups alike. The analysis here could not establish whether HLA type shapes TCRB rearrangement. TCRB CDR3s from Type 1 diabetes patients were moderately but significantly shorter in all four CD4+ subsets.

Stem cell-like memory, regulatory, central memory and naive CD4+ cells were sorted via CD45RO/CCR7/CD25/CD127/CD95/CD27. Reverse transcribing all isolated RNA meant expressed TCRB transcripts were sequenced. Data came from immunoSEQ multiplex PCR; TCRdb stores just in-frame clones and leaves some out. The table has about 300,000 clones, roughly 14% seen once. The CDR3 is 12 amino acids. Looked up from germline, CDR1 is SNHLY and CDR2 is FYNNEI. Trimming stripped 5 bases from V and 3 bases from J, with 7 bases between. As regards this clone: Its antigen remains unknown. At the DNA level, this CDR3 is encoded by other sequences in the same sample as well.

The chain links TRBV2 to TRBJ1-2, with D possibly TRBD1 on 6 matching bases. Sequencing was performed on naive CD4+ T cells from blood. This receptor was taken from a woman under 30 with type 1 diabetes. CDR3 sequence: CASSSGDYGYTF. CDR3 in DNA: TGTGCCAGCAGTTCAGGGGACTATGGCTACACCTTC.